The 5 T cell receptor beta chains given below trace back to one sample, sequenced in a study of T cell responses to AZD1222 COVID-19 vaccine. The repertoire was sequenced with immunoSEQ multiplex PCR; TCRdb's copy has only in-frame clones and lacks some. The data show more than 150,000 clones, with approximately 90% seen just once and roughly 1.6% held by the top ten. Sample: peripheral blood, taken on day 0 of AZD1222 vaccination. These receptors all come from an adult in good health.

The chain employs TRBV12-3 or TRBV12-4 and TRBJ2-3, with unresolved D. Trimming left V 6 bases short and J 3 bases short, with 4 bases between. The CDR3 has 11 amino acids. The CDR3, as DNA: TGTGCCAGCAGGACTACAGATACGCAGTATTTT. Its protein product is CASRTTDTQYF.

The chain joins TRBV11-2 to TRBJ1-1; D may be TRBD1 (6 bases). Per germline, CDR1 SGHAT and CDR2 FQNNGV. Trimming took 2 bases from V and 6 from J, leaving 16 bases between them. There are 15 residues in the CDR3. The CDR3 sequence is CASSLQLGGVSEAFF. The CDR3 nucleotides are TGTGCCAGCAGCTTACAATTAGGGGGGGTTTCTGAAGCTTTCTTT.

The chain is built from TRBV6-2 or TRBV6-3 and TRBJ2-7, with D perhaps matching TRBD2 (6 bases). CDR1 and CDR2 (germline): MNHEY, SVGEGT. This CDR3 comprises 14 residues. V was pared by 5 bases and J by 5 bases, with 16 bases between. CDR3: CASSRTGEANEQYF. CDR3 sequence (DNA): TGTGCCAGCAGTCGAACGGGGGAGGCAAACGAGCAGTACTTC.

The DNA for the CDR3 is TGTGCCAGCTCCCAGGACAATCAGCCCCAGCATTTT. Translation: CASSQDNQPQHF. The V gene is TRBV19, the J gene TRBJ1-5; no definite D call. In germline, CDR1 is LNHDA, CDR2 SQIVND (reference sequence). The CDR3 sequence is 12 residues long. V was pared by 9 bases and J by 3 bases, with 9 bases between.

The rearrangement links TRBV30 to TRBJ1-5; D is possibly TRBD1 (5 bases). Trimming removed 1 base from V and 2 bases from J, with 9 bases in between. The CDR3 loop spans 14 amino acids. Germline V gene data show CDR1 as GTSNPN and CDR2 as SVGIG (reference sequence). CDR3 in amino acids: CAWSDPRGNQPQHF. The CDR3 nucleotides read TGTGCCTGGAGTGATCCCAGGGGCAATCAGCCCCAGCATTTT.